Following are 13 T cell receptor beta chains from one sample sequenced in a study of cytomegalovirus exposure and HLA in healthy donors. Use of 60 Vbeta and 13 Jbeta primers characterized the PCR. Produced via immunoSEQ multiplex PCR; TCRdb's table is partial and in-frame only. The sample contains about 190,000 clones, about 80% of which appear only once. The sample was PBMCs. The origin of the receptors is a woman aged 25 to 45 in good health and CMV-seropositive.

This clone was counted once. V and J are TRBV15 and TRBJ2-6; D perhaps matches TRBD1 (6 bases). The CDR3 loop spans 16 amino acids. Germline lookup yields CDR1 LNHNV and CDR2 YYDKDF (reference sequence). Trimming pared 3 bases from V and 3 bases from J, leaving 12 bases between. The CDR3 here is CATSRSGASGANVLTF. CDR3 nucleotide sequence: TGTGCCACCAGCAGGTCAGGGGCAAGTGGGGCCAACGTCCTGACTTTC.

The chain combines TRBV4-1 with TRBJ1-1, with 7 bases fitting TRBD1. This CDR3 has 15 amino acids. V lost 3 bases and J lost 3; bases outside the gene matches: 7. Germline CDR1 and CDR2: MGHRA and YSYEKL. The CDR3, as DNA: TGCGCCAGCAGCCACTCCACCGGGACAGACACTGAAGCTTTCTTT. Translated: CASSHSTGTDTEAFF.

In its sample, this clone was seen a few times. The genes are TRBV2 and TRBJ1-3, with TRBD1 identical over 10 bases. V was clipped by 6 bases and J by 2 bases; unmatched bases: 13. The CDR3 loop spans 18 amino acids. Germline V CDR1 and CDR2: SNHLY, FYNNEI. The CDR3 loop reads CASRWDRGEIGTGNTIYF. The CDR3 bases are TGTGCCAGCAGATGGGACAGGGGAGAAATTGGGACTGGAAACACCATATATTTT.

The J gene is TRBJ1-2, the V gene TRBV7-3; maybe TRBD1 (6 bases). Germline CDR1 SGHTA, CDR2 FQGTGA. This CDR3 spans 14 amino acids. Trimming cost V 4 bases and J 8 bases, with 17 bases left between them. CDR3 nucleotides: TGTGCCAGCAGCTCACCGACAGGAACAGAAGGCTACACCTTC. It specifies CASSSPTGTEGYTF.

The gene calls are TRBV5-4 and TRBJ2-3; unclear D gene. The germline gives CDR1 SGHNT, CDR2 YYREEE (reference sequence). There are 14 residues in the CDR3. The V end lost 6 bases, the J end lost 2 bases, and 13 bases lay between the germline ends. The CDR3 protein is CASKHQPTTDTQYF. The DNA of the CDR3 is TGTGCCAGCAAGCATCAACCTACCACAGATACGCAGTATTTT.

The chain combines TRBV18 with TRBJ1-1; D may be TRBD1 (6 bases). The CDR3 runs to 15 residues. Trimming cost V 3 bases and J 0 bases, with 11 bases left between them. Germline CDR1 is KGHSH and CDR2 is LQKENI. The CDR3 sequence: CASSPGAALNTEAFF. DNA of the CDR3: TGTGCCAGCTCACCGGGGGCAGCCTTGAACACTGAAGCTTTCTTT. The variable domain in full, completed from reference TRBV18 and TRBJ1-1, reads NAGVMQNPRHLVRRRGQEARLRCSPMKGHSHVYWYRQLPEEGLKFMVYLQKENIIDESGMPKERFSAEFPKEGPSILRIQQVVRGDSAAYFCASSPGAALNTEAFFGQGTRLTVV.

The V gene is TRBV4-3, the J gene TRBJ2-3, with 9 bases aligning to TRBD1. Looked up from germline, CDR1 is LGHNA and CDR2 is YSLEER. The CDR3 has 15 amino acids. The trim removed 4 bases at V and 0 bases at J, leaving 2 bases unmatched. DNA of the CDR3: TGCGCCAGCAGCCCCGACAGGGGGAGCACAGATACGCAGTATTTT. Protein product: CASSPDRGSTDTQYF.

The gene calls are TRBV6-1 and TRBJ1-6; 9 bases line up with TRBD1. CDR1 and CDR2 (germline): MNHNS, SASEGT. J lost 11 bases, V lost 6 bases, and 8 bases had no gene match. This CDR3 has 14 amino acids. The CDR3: CASRIPDRGPPLHF. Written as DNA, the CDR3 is TGTGCCAGCAGAATACCGGACAGGGGACCACCCCTCCACTTT.

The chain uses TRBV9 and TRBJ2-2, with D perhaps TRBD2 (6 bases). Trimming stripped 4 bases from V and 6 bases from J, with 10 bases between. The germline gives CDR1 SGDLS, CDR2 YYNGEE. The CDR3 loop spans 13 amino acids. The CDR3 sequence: CASSQGTSGELFF. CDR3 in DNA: TGTGCCAGCAGCCAAGGGACTTCCGGGGAGCTGTTTTTT.

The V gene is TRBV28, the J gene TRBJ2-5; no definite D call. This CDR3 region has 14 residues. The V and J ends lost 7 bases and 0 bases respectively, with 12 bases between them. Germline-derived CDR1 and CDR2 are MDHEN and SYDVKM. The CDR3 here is CASTQASYQETQYF. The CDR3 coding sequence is TGTGCCAGCACCCAGGCGTCGTACCAAGAGACCCAGTACTTC.

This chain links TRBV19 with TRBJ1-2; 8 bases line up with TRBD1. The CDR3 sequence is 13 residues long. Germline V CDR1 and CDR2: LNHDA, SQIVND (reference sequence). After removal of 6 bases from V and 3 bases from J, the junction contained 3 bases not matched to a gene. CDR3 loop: CASRPDRDYGYTF. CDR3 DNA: TGTGCCAGTAGACCGGACAGGGACTATGGCTACACCTTC.

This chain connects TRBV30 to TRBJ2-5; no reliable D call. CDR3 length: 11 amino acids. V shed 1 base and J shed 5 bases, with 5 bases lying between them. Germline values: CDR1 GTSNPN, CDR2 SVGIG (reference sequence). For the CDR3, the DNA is TGTGCCTGGAGTGGTTCGGAGACCCAGTACTTC. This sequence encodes CAWSGSETQYF.

DNA of the CDR3: TGTGCCAGCAGCCGCACCTCTACCACGGGAGAGACCCAGTACTTC. This codes for CASSRTSTTGETQYF. The rearrangement uses TRBV11-2 and TRBJ2-5; no definite D call. CDR3 length: 15 amino acids. Trimming removed 5 bases from V and 4 bases from J, with 17 bases in between. Looked up from germline, CDR1 is SGHAT and CDR2 is FQNNGV.